The rows below give T cell receptor beta chains drawn from one sample of a study of blood T cells in healthy people across ages. One entry per CDR3 protein results from TCRdb running MiXCR on the 5' RACE reads. This table holds some 1,000,000 distinct CDR3 sequences, approximately 26% found once. These data are also associated with another study on T cells of mothers and their children.

Sequenced sample: blood. These receptors were taken from a girl aged 2-10 years in good health. Both conserved end residues are part of each CDR3. Fields, in order: clone size, D gene, J gene, V gene, CDR3 DNA, CDR3 protein. D genes are given only for firm matches. The size of a clone is reported for some rows only, either as once, few or many, or as a class for expanded clones.

size: .; D: .; J: TRBJ1-2; V: TRBV20-1; DNA: TGCAGTGCTACTAGACGGGGGGCTAATGGGTATGGCTACACCTTC; CDR3: CSATRRGANGYGYTF
size: .; D: .; J: TRBJ2-7; V: TRBV5-1; DNA: TGCGCCAGCAGCAGGGAGACGGGGCTGAGGTTCTACGAGCAGTACTTC; CDR3: CASSRETGLRFYEQYF
size: .; D: .; J: TRBJ2-7; V: TRBV6-2/TRBV6-3; DNA: TGTGCCAGCAGTTACTCGGTCGACGAGCAGTACTTC; CDR3: CASSYSVDEQYF
size: .; D: .; J: TRBJ2-7; V: TRBV20-1; DNA: TGCAGTGCTAGAGTCGGATCGGCCTACGAGCAGTACTTC; CDR3: CSARVGSAYEQYF
size: .; D: TRBD2; J: TRBJ2-5; V: TRBV28; DNA: TGTGCCAGCAGTTTACCCTCAGCGGGAGGTCAAGAGACCCAGTACTTC; CDR3: CASSLPSAGGQETQYF
size: .; D: .; J: TRBJ2-5; V: TRBV9; DNA: TGTGCCAGCAGCGTATCCACAGGGCCTCAAGAGACCCAGTACTTC; CDR3: CASSVSTGPQETQYF
size: .; D: .; J: TRBJ1-1; V: TRBV12-3/TRBV12-4; DNA: TGTGCCAGCAGCCTCCCCCGGGGGATCAACACTGAAGCTTTCTTT; CDR3: CASSLPRGINTEAFF
size: .; D: .; J: TRBJ2-5; V: TRBV4-3; DNA: TGCGCCAGCAGCCAAGATTACCAGGGGAGAGAGACCCAGTACTTC; CDR3: CASSQDYQGRETQYF
size: .; D: TRBD2; J: TRBJ2-2; V: TRBV28; DNA: TGTGCCAGCAGTTTGGGGAAGAGCGGGACGAACACCGGGGAGCTGTTTTTT; CDR3: CASSLGKSGTNTGELFF
size: .; D: .; J: TRBJ1-1; V: TRBV28; DNA: TGTGCCAACCGTACAGGATCCCTTGAAGCTTTCTTT; CDR3: CANRTGSLEAFF
size: .; D: .; J: TRBJ2-7; V: TRBV7-8; DNA: TGTGCCAGCAGCTTATCGGTTTTCCGAAGGGACGAGCAGTACTTC; CDR3: CASSLSVFRRDEQYF
size: .; D: .; J: TRBJ2-5; V: TRBV5-1; DNA: TGCACCAGCAGCTTGGTTGCCGTCGGCTCCAGGGCCCAGTACTTC; CDR3: CTSSLVAVGSRAQYF
size: .; D: .; J: TRBJ2-4; V: TRBV3-1; DNA: TGTGCCAGCAGCCAAGTTCTTTACGGACCCGAAGGCAAAAACATTCAGTACTTC; CDR3: CASSQVLYGPEGKNIQYF
size: .; D: TRBD1; J: TRBJ2-1; V: TRBV5-1; DNA: TGCGCCATTAGCCCCGAGGGGGCCTTGAATGAGCAGTTCTTC; CDR3: CAISPEGALNEQFF
size: .; D: TRBD2; J: TRBJ2-1; V: TRBV3-1; DNA: TGTGCCAGCAGCCAGGGACTAGCGGGAGGGCCGTCAGTCTTC; CDR3: CASSQGLAGGPSVF
size: few; D: .; J: TRBJ2-1; V: TRBV7-9; DNA: TGTGCCAGCAGCTCCCGGGACCCGTTCGACGATGAGCAGTTCTTC; CDR3: CASSSRDPFDDEQFF
size: .; D: .; J: TRBJ2-2; V: TRBV3-1; DNA: TGTGCCAGCAGCCAAGCCGCCGGGGAGCTGTCTTTT; CDR3: CASSQAAGELSF
size: few; D: .; J: TRBJ2-5; V: TRBV7-3; DNA: TGTGCCAGCAGCTTAAGGTCCCAAGAGACCCCGTACTTC; CDR3: CASSLRSQETPYF
size: few; D: TRBD1; J: TRBJ1-2; V: TRBV18; DNA: TGTGCCAGCTCTACCGGGACAGGAGTTAACTATGGCTACACCTTC; CDR3: CASSTGTGVNYGYTF
size: .; D: TRBD1; J: TRBJ2-3; V: TRBV4-1; DNA: TGCGCCAGCAGCCAAGAGGCAGGGGGTTCGGATACGCAGTATTTT; CDR3: CASSQEAGGSDTQYF
size: .; D: .; J: TRBJ2-1; V: TRBV9; DNA: TGTGCCAGCAGCGTAGATAGTTACGGTGAGCAGTTCTTC; CDR3: CASSVDSYGEQFF
size: once; D: .; J: TRBJ2-2; V: TRBV7-2; DNA: TGTGCCAGCAGCCTCCGGGGGCAGGCCGCCACCGGGGAGCTGTTTTTT; CDR3: CASSLRGQAATGELFF
size: few; D: .; J: TRBJ2-5; V: TRBV20-1; DNA: TGCAGTGCTAGAGGCCCCTCTACGGAGCAGTACTTC; CDR3: CSARGPSTEQYF
size: few; D: TRBD1; J: TRBJ2-1; V: TRBV4-1; DNA: TGCGCCAGCAGCCCCCAGGGGGAGTCTTACAATGAGCAGTTCTTC; CDR3: CASSPQGESYNEQFF
size: .; D: .; J: TRBJ2-1; V: TRBV25-1; DNA: TGTGCCAGCAGTCGAGTGGGGGGCCATGAGCAGTTCTTC; CDR3: CASSRVGGHEQFF
size: .; D: .; J: TRBJ1-1; V: TRBV7-9; DNA: TGTGCCAGCAGCCAGCATGAGAACACTGAAGCTTTCTTT; CDR3: CASSQHENTEAFF
size: few; D: TRBD2; J: TRBJ2-1; V: TRBV6-5; DNA: TGTGCCAGCAGCCGGGGGGGACCTTCCTACAATGAGCAGTTCTTC; CDR3: CASSRGGPSYNEQFF
size: .; D: .; J: TRBJ2-5; V: TRBV19; DNA: TGTGCCAGTGGGCCAGGTAGGGTAGAGACCCAGTACTTC; CDR3: CASGPGRVETQYF
size: .; D: TRBD1; J: TRBJ1-5; V: TRBV6-5; DNA: TGTGCCAGCGGGACAGGGGGCGTGGATCAGCCCCAGCATTTT; CDR3: CASGTGGVDQPQHF
size: few; D: TRBD1; J: TRBJ2-1; V: TRBV11-1; DNA: TGTGCCAGCAGCGACCCAGGGGGTCGTGAGCAGTTCTTC; CDR3: CASSDPGGREQFF
size: .; D: .; J: TRBJ2-5; V: TRBV20-1; DNA: TGCAGTGCTAGAGATCTCGTAGGCTTGGAGACCCAGTACTTC; CDR3: CSARDLVGLETQYF
size: .; D: TRBD2; J: TRBJ2-5; V: TRBV24-1; DNA: TGTGCCACCAGTGGGGGACTAGCGGGGGAGGTATGGACCCAGTACTTC; CDR3: CATSGGLAGEVWTQYF
size: .; D: .; J: TRBJ1-2; V: TRBV29-1; DNA: TGCAGCGTTGAAGTCAGGGAATCAAGGAATGGCTACACCTTC; CDR3: CSVEVRESRNGYTF
size: .; D: TRBD1; J: TRBJ1-1; V: TRBV6-2/TRBV6-3; DNA: TGTGCCAGCGAAACCGATGACAGGGTTGGAGCTTTCTTT; CDR3: CASETDDRVGAFF
size: few; D: TRBD1; J: TRBJ1-2; V: TRBV6-5; DNA: TGTGCCAGCAGTTCAAGGGGGACAGGGGGCAATGGCTACACCTTC; CDR3: CASSSRGTGGNGYTF
size: few; D: .; J: TRBJ2-1; V: TRBV29-1; DNA: TGCAGCGTTGAGCAAGCGGGCGGCTACAATGAGCAGTTCTTC; CDR3: CSVEQAGGYNEQFF
size: few; D: .; J: TRBJ2-2; V: TRBV5-1; DNA: TGCGCCAGCAGACCCGGGACTTCCTACACCGGGGAGCTGTTTTTT; CDR3: CASRPGTSYTGELFF
size: .; D: .; J: TRBJ2-7; V: TRBV29-1; DNA: TGCAGCGTGGCCGGGACATATACCTACGAGCAGTACTTC; CDR3: CSVAGTYTYEQYF
size: .; D: TRBD2; J: TRBJ2-1; V: TRBV18; DNA: TGTGCCAGCTCATTAGGCGCGGCGGGAGGCTATGAGCAGTTCTTC; CDR3: CASSLGAAGGYEQFF
size: .; D: TRBD2; J: TRBJ2-3; V: TRBV12-3/TRBV12-4; DNA: TGTGCCAGCAGTTTATCTAGCGGGGTTCCCCCCACAGATACGCAGTATTTT; CDR3: CASSLSSGVPPTDTQYF
size: .; D: .; J: TRBJ1-3; V: TRBV6-6; DNA: TGTGCCAGCAGTTACCGACCTAGCTCTGGAAACACCATATATTTT; CDR3: CASSYRPSSGNTIYF
size: .; D: .; J: TRBJ1-1; V: TRBV29-1; DNA: TGCAGCGTTCGTGACAGGACCAACACTGAAGCTTTCTTT; CDR3: CSVRDRTNTEAFF
size: .; D: TRBD2; J: TRBJ2-5; V: TRBV29-1; DNA: TGCAGCGTTGCGGGGGGACGGACCCTCGGGGAGACCCAGTACTTC; CDR3: CSVAGGRTLGETQYF
size: .; D: .; J: TRBJ2-4; V: TRBV11-1; DNA: TGTGCCAGCAGCCAGGACGGGGACCAGAGCATTCAGTACTTC; CDR3: CASSQDGDQSIQYF
size: .; D: TRBD2; J: TRBJ2-3; V: TRBV5-1; DNA: TGCGCCAGCAGCATTGGACTAGCGGGAGCAGATACGCAGTATTTT; CDR3: CASSIGLAGADTQYF
size: few; D: TRBD1; J: TRBJ2-7; V: TRBV4-1; DNA: TGCGCCAGCAGCCAAGATGGACAGGCGGCCTACGAGCAGTACTTC; CDR3: CASSQDGQAAYEQYF
size: few; D: .; J: TRBJ1-4; V: TRBV10-3; DNA: TGTGCCTCGAAAGAGGGGCTGGGTGAAAAACTGTTTTTT; CDR3: CASKEGLGEKLFF
size: .; D: .; J: TRBJ1-2; V: TRBV5-1; DNA: TGCGCCAGCAGCTTGGGCCTTGGGGTGCTGTCTGATCATGGCTACACCTTC; CDR3: CASSLGLGVLSDHGYTF
size: few; D: TRBD2; J: TRBJ2-1; V: TRBV5-1; DNA: TGCGCCAGCAGCCCAGGGACTAGCGGGTTTAATGAGCAGTTCTTC; CDR3: CASSPGTSGFNEQFF